This TCR beta chain was profiled in a study of shared T cell receptors in the human thymus. CDR1 is KGHSH and CDR2 is LQKENI in the germline V gene. CDR3 length equals 15 residues. J lost 7 bases, V lost 4 bases, and 5 bases had no gene match. Sequencing was performed with immunoSEQ multiplex PCR; in TCRdb, only in-frame clones are kept and a portion is missing. The top ten clones hold around 0.033% of a sample with over 60,000 clones, nearly 95% of them seen once. The gene calls are TRBV18 and TRBJ2-1, with 12 bases fitting TRBD2. The sequence came from a human donor. The sequenced material came from thymocytes. The CDR3 here is CASSLTSGGKNEQFF. The CDR3 nucleotides are TGTGCCAGCTCACTCACTAGCGGGGGGAAGAATGAGCAGTTCTTC.